This T cell receptor (beta chain) was sequenced for a study of blood T cell repertoires in COVID-19. Turning to the study itself: Acute and convalescent COVID-19 samples came from the United States, Italy and Spain. T cells, B-cell-depleted T cells, or PBMCs supplied cDNA or gDNA.

Which cohort a participant joined came from the clinical history participants gave. Symptom resolution, clearance, or two negative PCRs marked donors in Cohort 3 as recovered. The CDR3 has 15 residues. The ends lost 1 base at V and 0 bases at J; junction bases unmatched: 1. The germline V gene has CDR1 SGHKS and CDR2 YYEKEE (reference sequence). Generated by immunoSEQ multiplex PCR, the TCRdb table keeps only in-frame clones and is missing some. Among around 400,000 clones listed, around four fifths were seen once. Specimen: PBMCs or T cells enriched from blood (not recorded which). V and J are TRBV5-5 and TRBJ1-5, with TRBD1 matching over 7 bases. The clonotype comes from a woman aged 50 to 60 who had recovered from COVID-19. CDR3 in DNA: TGTGCCAGCAGCTTGACAGGGGATAGCAATCAGCCCCAGCATTTT. It codes for CASSLTGDSNQPQHF.